Here is one T cell receptor beta chain with its context. Donors were Caucasian adults residing in Nashville, Tennessee, USA. These data originate in a study of shared clonotypes between healthy human individuals. Per the original methods: ImmunoSEQ output held junction-only sequences without quality scores, so filtering differed. Measured with immunoSEQ multiplex PCR; TCRdb has only the in-frame clones, and not every one. The DNA gave D and trimming, while V, J and clone size come from that table. The sample holds 2 million to 3 million clones, over 85% seen once. Sequenced input: naive CD4+ T cells from PBMCs. Subset given: CD45RA+ positively selected. The clonotype was recovered from a man aged 18 to 35 in good health. Some clones in this sample may be carry-over from other donors' samples.

CDR3 sequence reads: CASRKTGADTQYF. The CDR3 nucleotides are TGTGCCAGTAGAAAGACAGGGGCAGATACGCAGTATTTT. This chain uses TRBV7-9 with TRBJ2-3, with 8 bases lining up with TRBD1. Germline V lookup: CDR1 SEHNR, CDR2 FQNEAQ (reference sequence). The CDR3 has 13 amino acids. V lost 9 bases, J lost 4 bases, and 6 bases stayed unmatched.